Here is one T cell receptor (beta chain) with its context. In its sample, this clone was seen a few times. Its antigen has not been determined. No clone much larger than this one lies a single base away; base qualities are absent. Each donor gave one peripheral blood draw, averaging approximately 0.11 L, which was collected into heparinised tubes. A BD FACSAria II and a panel including CD45RO, CCR7, CD25, CD127, CD95 and CD27 were used to sort naive, central memory, regulatory and stem cell-like memory CD4+ T cells. All sorted populations exceeded 98% purity. PBMCs were separated immediately by Lymphoprep density gradient centrifugation and were stained directly, without being cultured. So that batch effects would be minimized, each experiment stained and sorted samples in pairs, pairing one healthy donor with one patient. These data are taken from a study of beta chain features in type 1 diabetes (dated by TCRdb to between 2018 and 2020). At the level of the whole study: No differences in mean age, gender distribution, total cell number or subset yield were found between patients and healthy donors. Across all samples, almost 110 million sorted cells were examined, and cell number per subset correlated strongly with RNA yield. The study compared TCRB repertoires of sorted circulating CD4+ T cell subsets between recently diagnosed type 1 diabetes patients and matched healthy donors. Regulatory and stem cell-like memory subsets were obtained from only 8 patients and about 8 healthy donors, while naive and central memory subsets were obtained from all 30 or so donors. Study-wide conclusions, independent of this receptor: Because cDNA rather than genomic DNA was sequenced, highly expressing activated cells could have been over-represented, although no difference in activation and CD3 levels was found between groups. Shorter templates might be favored by PCR, yet because patient and control samples were amplified and corrected together, any such skew would affect both groups equally. A moderate but significant shortening of TCRB CDR3 length was observed in type 1 diabetes patients in all four CD4+ subsets. HLA sub-analyses involved small numbers of individuals, so any influence of HLA type on TCRB rearrangement remained unresolved. Naive, central memory and regulatory TCRB repertoires appeared to be more alike among patients than among healthy donors. Fewer insertions and more nucleotide deletions at VDJ recombination sites were observed in patients with type 1 diabetes, implying thymic rearrangement abnormalities.

The High Capacity cDNA Reverse Transcription Kit was used to reverse transcribe all of the isolated RNA, meaning that expressed TCRB transcripts were what got sequenced. Deep immunoSEQ sequencing was applied to naive, central memory and regulatory T cell samples, giving an average of roughly 3.3 million total reads per sample. Sorted cells were lysed in RLT buffer, and RNA was extracted using DNase-treated RNeasy Micro or Mini kits according to cell number. To prevent cross-contamination, each cell subset was processed individually, whereas patient and healthy donor samples were processed jointly. TCRB sequences were amplified from cDNA with the immunoSEQ multiplex PCR, producing 87-bp fragments spanning the CDR3 region. Sequencing of the amplicons was done on the Illumina HiSeq platform. The authors' pipeline ran thus. PCR bias was corrected computationally using synthetic template baselines, and reads within Hamming distance 2 were collapsed, with unmergeable singletons discarded. Reads were aligned against IMGT to assign V, D and J genes, CDR3 length and insertions or deletions at six rearrangement sites. Within each subset, clonotype counts were normalized to sorted cell number, after which true diversity and Gini coefficients were computed with the tcR R package. The overlap coefficient, calculated on TCRB nucleotide sequences, was used to measure repertoire sharing. As a proxy for the pre-selection repertoire, out-of-frame TCRB sequences from naive cells were analyzed. TCRdb mirrors the immuneACCESS table, restricted to in-frame sequences. Some clones are absent from its copies; in checked studies, under half trace to an unresolved V gene, and the reason for the others is unknown. From that table come the V and J calls and clone size; the DNA was used to work out D and trimming. Here the sample has fewer than 650,000 clones; 15% to 18% occur a single time. The ten largest clones represent about 0.097% of the sample.

The germline V gene (reference sequence) specifies SGHAT as CDR1 and FQDESV as CDR2. V is cut by 1 base and J by 6 bases, and the space between the germline ends is 6 bases. The CDR3 has 13 amino acids, counting the end cysteine and phenylalanine. Kept here is only the CDR3 DNA, which spans 39 bases and is read in frame from base 1. Sequenced: naive CD4+ T cells from blood. This specimen's cell subset or site label, per the study, means: true naive CD4+ T cells. The receptor's source is a man younger than 35 in good health. Recombination connected TRBV11-1 to TRBJ2-2; the D gene identity is not certain. The CDR3 reads as follows: CASSLVLPGELFF. The sequenced DNA is TGTGCCAGCAGCTTAGTCCTACCCGGGGAGCTGTTTTTT.